This T cell receptor (beta chain) was profiled in a study of vaccination effects on CD4 cells after COVID-19. Study summary: Samples gathered post-vaccine arrived a median of 72 days past the second dose.

Using viral peptide pools, the ViraFEST assay grew out antigen-specific CD4+ T cells prior to sequencing. Upon completion of 10 to 11 days in culture, CD4+ T cells were isolated. Participants were vaccinated with two doses of either the BNT162b2 or mRNA-1273 vaccine. Each culture well received around 2 million PBMC. These cells were then cultured in IMDM with 8.5 to 10 IU/ml IL-2 and roughly 10 ug/ml peptides. Days 3 and 7 saw half the medium replaced with IL-2 medium. Germline assignment: CDR1 MNHNY and CDR2 SVGAGI (reference sequence). This CDR3 spans 14 amino acids. The V and J ends lost 11 bases and 6 bases, in that order; junction bases with no gene match: 12. Profiling relied on immunoSEQ multiplex PCR, and the TCRdb table lists in-frame clones only, not all of them. The repertoire holds about 72,000 clones, with about 86% as singletons. In this sample, this clone turned up once. Antigen unknown.

Material: CD4+ T cells from PBMCs cultured with HCoV-229E spike peptides, obtained after COVID-19 vaccination. The J gene is TRBJ1-5, the V gene TRBV6-6; 8 bases align to TRBD1. This TCR derives from a human donor who received a COVID-19 vaccine. CDR3 in amino acids: CACKTGVSRQPQHF. The DNA of the CDR3 is TGTGCCTGCAAGACAGGGGTATCCCGTCAGCCCCAGCATTTT.